This T cell receptor (beta chain) was recovered during a study of blood T cell repertoires in COVID-19. Sequencing was performed with immunoSEQ multiplex PCR; in TCRdb, only in-frame clones are kept and a portion is missing. The data show 45,000 or so clones, almost 85% seen once. Germline lookup yields CDR1 SGHNT and CDR2 YYREEE (reference sequence). The CDR3 contains 14 residues. With 4 bases removed from V and 2 bases from J, the gap between germline ends came to 12 bases. Sequencing input: peripheral blood. This chain uses TRBV5-4 with TRBJ2-5, with a tentative D call TRBD2 (6 bases). The TCR was taken from a human donor in a cohort sampled during active COVID-19. CDR3 loop: CASSLRDLQETQYF. Written as DNA, the CDR3 is TGTGCCAGCAGCCTCCGGGACTTGCAAGAGACCCAGTACTTC.